Listed here are 10 T cell receptor beta chains from one sample, sequenced in a study of cytomegalovirus exposure and HLA in healthy donors. Use of 60 Vbeta and 13 Jbeta primers characterized the PCR. Data came from immunoSEQ multiplex PCR; TCRdb stores just in-frame clones and leaves some out. The sample records about 190,000 clones, approximately 81% being singletons. Sequencing used PBMCs. All receptors come from a man in his fifties in good health and CMV-seronegative.

V gene TRBV5-1 combines with J gene TRBJ2-7; 9 nucleotides match TRBD2. The germline V gene has CDR1 SGHRS and CDR2 YFSETQ. The CDR3 sequence is 15 residues long. V dropped 6 bases and J dropped 5; count of bases not matched to a gene: 12. The CDR3 DNA follows: TGCGCCAGCACCAGTGTCCTAGCGGGGTCTAACGAGCAGTACTTC. The encoded protein is CASTSVLAGSNEQYF.

The gene calls are TRBV4-1 and TRBJ1-2; 8 bases are a match to TRBD1. The germline V gene encodes CDR1 MGHRA and CDR2 YSYEKL. Unmatched junction bases numbered 11, after V lost 4 bases and J lost 4 bases. CDR3 length: 16 residues. As DNA, the CDR3 is TGCGCCAGCAGCCGAGGGGTCCAGGGGGCATTCTATGGCTACACCTTC. As protein: CASSRGVQGAFYGYTF.

The gene calls are TRBV27 and TRBJ1-5, with D possibly being TRBD1 (6 bases). The CDR3 contains 14 residues. Germline lookup yields CDR1 MNHEY and CDR2 SMNVEV (reference sequence). The ends were cut back, 2 bases at V and 8 bases at J, with 13 bases in the middle. In DNA, the CDR3 is TGTGCCAGCAGTTTAAGGGGGGGCACGGAGCCCCAGCATTTT. The encoded protein is CASSLRGGTEPQHF.

The J gene is TRBJ2-3, the V gene TRBV6-1; 7 nucleotides agree with TRBD2. The CDR3 covers 10 residues. V shed 11 bases, J shed 6 bases, and the junction held 2 bases outside the gene matches. Germline CDR1 and CDR2: MNHNS and SASEGT. DNA for the CDR3: TGTGCCTCGGGAGGTGATACGCAGTATTTT. Translation gives CASGGDTQYF.

This chain connects TRBV30 to TRBJ2-7; a weak D match, TRBD1 (6 bases). The CDR3 sequence is 12 residues long. The germline V gene encodes CDR1 GTSNPN and CDR2 SVGIG (reference sequence). The V end was cut by 1 base, the J end by 12 bases, with 16 bases between. The CDR3 coding sequence is TGTGCCTGGAGTGCCGGACAGCCTTGGGGGTACTTC. Protein sequence: CAWSAGQPWGYF.

CDR3 bases: TGCGCCAGCAGCCAGGAGGGACAGGGCCAGTTTTTT. It translates to CASSQEGQGQFF. The chain has TRBV4-3 and TRBJ1-4, with 9 bases lining up with TRBD1. The germline gives CDR1 LGHNA, CDR2 YSLEER. Trimming removed 3 bases from V and 16 bases from J; junction bases left unmatched: 6. The CDR3 extends over 12 amino acids.

The chain couples TRBV6-5 to TRBJ2-7; 8 bases map to TRBD2. Looked up from germline, CDR1 is MNHEY and CDR2 is SVGAGI. Germline trimming cut 4 bases from V and 1 base from J; bases unmatched to any gene: 3. The CDR3 extends over 14 amino acids. The CDR3 coding sequence is TGTGCCAGCAGTTTAACTAGCGGATCCTACGAGCAGTACTTC. Its translation is CASSLTSGSYEQYF.

The chain joins TRBV19 to TRBJ1-1; D is unresolved. CDR1 is LNHDA, CDR2 SQIVND, per germline (reference sequence). Trimming removed 6 bases from V and 1 base from J, with 9 bases in between. This CDR3 is 13 amino acids long. The CDR3 region has the DNA TGTGCCAGTAGCTCAGTTGGGAACACTGAAGCTTTCTTT. It codes for CASSSVGNTEAFF.

The V gene is TRBV7-9, the J gene TRBJ1-1, with no clear D. Germline V gene sequence: CDR1 SEHNR, CDR2 FQNEAQ (reference sequence). Trimming shortened V by 4 bases and J by 11 bases, and 11 bases separated the two germline ends. This CDR3 region has 11 residues. The chain's CDR3 is CASSSLEAAFF. In nucleotides, the CDR3 is TGTGCCAGCAGCTCCCTGGAAGCGGCTTTCTTT.

This clone was recorded a few times. CDR3 loop: CASSQELTGTEAFF. The CDR3 DNA reads TGTGCCAGCAGCCAAGAACTAACGGGGACTGAAGCTTTCTTT. This chain connects TRBV4-2 to TRBJ1-1, with D uncertain. Germline V gene lookup returns CDR1 LGHNA and CDR2 YNFKEQ. The CDR3 has 14 amino acids. V lost 0 bases to trimming and J lost 5 bases, with 10 bases between them.